This TCR beta chain was retrieved from a study of blood T cell repertoires in COVID-19. Study-level information: Samples of COVID-19 (acute and convalescent) were obtained from the United States, Italy and Spain. T cells, B-cell-depleted T cells, or PBMCs provided the cDNA or gDNA that served as material.

The CDR3 spans 14 residues. V was shortened by 8 bases and J by 11 bases, with 22 bases between the two germline ends. Germline CDR1 is LNHNV and CDR2 is YYDKDF (reference sequence). Authors' data handling: Quantification of nucleated cells was approximated via reference gene primer amplification. Data came from immunoSEQ multiplex PCR; TCRdb stores just in-frame clones and leaves some out. The V and J calls and clone size come from that table; D and trimming were worked out from the DNA. Among about 160,000 clones listed, about 86% were seen once. Material: peripheral blood. This clonotype originated in a woman in her 70s with acute or convalescent COVID-19. The genes are TRBV15 and TRBJ1-3; D may be TRBD1 (6 bases). The CDR3 loop is CATGAGLGSGAIYF. The CDR3 nucleotides are TGTGCCACCGGGGCAGGTCTTGGATCAGGGGCCATATATTTT.